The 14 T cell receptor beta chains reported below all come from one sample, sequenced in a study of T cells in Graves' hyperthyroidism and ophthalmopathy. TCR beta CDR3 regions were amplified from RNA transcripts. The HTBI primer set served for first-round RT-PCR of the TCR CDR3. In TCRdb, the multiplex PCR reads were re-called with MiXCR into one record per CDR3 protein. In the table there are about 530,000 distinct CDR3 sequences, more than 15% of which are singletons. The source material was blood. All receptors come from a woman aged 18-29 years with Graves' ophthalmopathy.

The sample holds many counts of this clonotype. The CDR3 here is CASSLYRGDPEAFF. CDR3 bases: TGTGCCAGCAGTTTGTACAGGGGCGATCCTGAAGCTTTCTTT. The V call is TRBV6-2 or TRBV6-3, the J call TRBJ1-1; 7 nucleotides match TRBD1. There are 14 residues in the CDR3. V gave up 4 bases and J gave up 6 bases; unmatched junction bases: 8. The germline V gene encodes CDR1 MNHEY and CDR2 SVGEGT.

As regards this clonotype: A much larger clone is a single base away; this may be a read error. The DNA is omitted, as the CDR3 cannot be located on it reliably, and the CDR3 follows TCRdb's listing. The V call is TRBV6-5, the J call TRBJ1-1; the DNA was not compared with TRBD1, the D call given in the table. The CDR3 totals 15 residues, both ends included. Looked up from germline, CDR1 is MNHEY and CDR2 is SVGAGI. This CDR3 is CASSYWGQGTAEVFF.

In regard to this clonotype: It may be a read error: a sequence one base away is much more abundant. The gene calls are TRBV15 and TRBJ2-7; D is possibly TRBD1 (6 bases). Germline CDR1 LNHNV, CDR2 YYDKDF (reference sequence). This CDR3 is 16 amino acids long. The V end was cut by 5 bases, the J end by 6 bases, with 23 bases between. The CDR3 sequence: CATSRDFGGGRLEQYF. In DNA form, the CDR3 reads TGTGCCACCAGCCGCGATTTTGGGGGCGGTCGGCTCGAGCAGTACTTC.

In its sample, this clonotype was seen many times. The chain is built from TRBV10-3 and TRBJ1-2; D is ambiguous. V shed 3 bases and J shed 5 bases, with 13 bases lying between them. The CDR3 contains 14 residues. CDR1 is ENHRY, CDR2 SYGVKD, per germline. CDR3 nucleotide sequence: TGTGCCATCAGTGAAATCGGGGAACTTTATGGCTACACCTTC. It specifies CAISEIGELYGYTF.

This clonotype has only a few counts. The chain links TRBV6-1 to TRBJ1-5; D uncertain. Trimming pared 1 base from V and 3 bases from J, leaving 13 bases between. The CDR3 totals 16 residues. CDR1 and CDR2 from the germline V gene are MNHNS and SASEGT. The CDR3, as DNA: TGTGCCAGCAGTGAAGGGCTGGGAGACAACAATCAGCCCCAGCATTTT. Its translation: CASSEGLGDNNQPQHF.

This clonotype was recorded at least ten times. The CDR3 protein is CASSTGTSGGRGIQYF. CDR3 in DNA: TGTGCCAGCAGCACCGGGACTAGCGGGGGGAGGGGCATTCAGTACTTC. The V and J genes are TRBV12-3 or TRBV12-4 and TRBJ2-4; 15 bases align to TRBD2. The CDR3 consists of 16 residues. The trim removed 6 bases at V and 9 bases at J, leaving 9 bases unmatched.

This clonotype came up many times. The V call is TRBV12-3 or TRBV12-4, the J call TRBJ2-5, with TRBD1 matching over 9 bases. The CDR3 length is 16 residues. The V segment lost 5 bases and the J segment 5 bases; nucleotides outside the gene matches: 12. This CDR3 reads CASSLTSGTGRETQYF. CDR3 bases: TGTGCCAGCAGTCTTACGTCCGGGACAGGGAGGGAGACCCAGTACTTC.

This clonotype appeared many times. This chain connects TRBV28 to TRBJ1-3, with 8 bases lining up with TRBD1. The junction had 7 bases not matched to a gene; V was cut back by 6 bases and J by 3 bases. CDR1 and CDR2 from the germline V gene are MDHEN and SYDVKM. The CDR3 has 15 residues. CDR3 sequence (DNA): TGTGCCAGCAGGAAGACAGGGGTCGGTGGAAACACCATATATTTT. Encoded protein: CASRKTGVGGNTIYF.

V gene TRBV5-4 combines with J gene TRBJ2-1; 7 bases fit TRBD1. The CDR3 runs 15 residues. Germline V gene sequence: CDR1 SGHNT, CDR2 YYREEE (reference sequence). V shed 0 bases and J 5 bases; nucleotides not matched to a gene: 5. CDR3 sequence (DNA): TGTGCCAGCAGCTTGGGGGGTCAGGGGGACAATGAGCAGTTCTTC. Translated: CASSLGGQGDNEQFF.

The DNA of the CDR3 is TGTGCCAGCAGTGGAAGACCGGGACAGGGCTCCTACAATGAGCAGTTCTTC. Its translation: CASSGRPGQGSYNEQFF. The V gene is TRBV2, the J gene TRBJ2-1, with 9 bases aligning to TRBD1. V lost 4 bases, J lost 0 bases, and 7 bases stayed unmatched. This CDR3 region has 17 residues. Germline loops: CDR1 SNHLY, CDR2 FYNNEI.

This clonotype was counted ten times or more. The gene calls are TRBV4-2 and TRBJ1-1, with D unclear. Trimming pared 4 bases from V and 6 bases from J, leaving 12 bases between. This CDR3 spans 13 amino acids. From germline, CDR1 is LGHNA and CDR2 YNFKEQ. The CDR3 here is CASSLRRAAEAFF. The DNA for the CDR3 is TGTGCCAGCAGCCTCAGACGTGCCGCTGAAGCTTTCTTT.

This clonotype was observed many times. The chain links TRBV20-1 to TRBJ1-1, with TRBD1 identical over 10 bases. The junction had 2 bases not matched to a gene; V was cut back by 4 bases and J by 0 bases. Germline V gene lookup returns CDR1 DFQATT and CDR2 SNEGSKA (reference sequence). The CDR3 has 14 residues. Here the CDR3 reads CSATTGGLNTEAFF. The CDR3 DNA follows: TGCAGTGCTACGACAGGGGGCTTGAACACTGAAGCTTTCTTT.

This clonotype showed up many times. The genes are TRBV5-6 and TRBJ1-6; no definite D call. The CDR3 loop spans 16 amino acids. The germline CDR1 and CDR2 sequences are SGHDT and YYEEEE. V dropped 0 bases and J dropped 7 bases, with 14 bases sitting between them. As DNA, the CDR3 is TGTGCCAGCAGCTTGGCCCTGGGCAGGAGCAATTCACCCCTCCACTTT. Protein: CASSLALGRSNSPLHF.

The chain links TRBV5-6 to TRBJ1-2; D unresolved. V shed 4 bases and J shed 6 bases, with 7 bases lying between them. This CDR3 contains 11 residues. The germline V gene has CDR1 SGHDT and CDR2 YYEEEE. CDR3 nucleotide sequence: TGTGCCAGCAGCGTACACAATGGCTACACCTTC. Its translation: CASSVHNGYTF. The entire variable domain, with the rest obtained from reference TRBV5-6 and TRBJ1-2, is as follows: DAGVTQSPTHLIKTRGQQVTLRCSPKSGHDTVSWYQQALGQGPQFIFQYYEEEERQRGNFPDRFSGHQFPNYSSELNVNALLLGDSALYLCASSVHNGYTFGSGTRLTVV.